This T cell receptor beta chain originates from a study of CD8+CD57+ T cells in acquired aplastic anemia. Study results and caveats: Between patients and controls, twenty-nine CD8+ CDR3 sequences were found in common.

This clonotype was picked up a small number of times. Antigen: not known. Sequencing was done on patients that had shown CD8+CD57+ cell expansion by flow cytometry. Investigators profiled TCR beta VDJ and CDR3 from genomic DNA template. Via MiXCR, TCRdb re-called the reads, giving one row per CDR3 protein. The data hold hundreds of thousands of distinct CDR3 sequences, with around 33% observed a single time. The clonotype comes from a human donor with aplastic anemia. The sequenced sample consisted of sorted CD4+, CD8+, or CD8+CD57+ T cells (not recorded which) from PBMCs.

Here the CDR3 reads CASSSGPGYEQYF. For the CDR3, the DNA is TGTGCCAGCAGTTCAGGCCCCGGGTACGAGCAGTACTTC. The chain combines TRBV5-8 with TRBJ2-7; D remains ambiguous. V was shortened by 5 bases and J by 4 bases, with 13 bases between the two germline ends. Germline CDR1 reads SGHTS; CDR2 reads YDEGEE. The CDR3 loop spans 13 amino acids.